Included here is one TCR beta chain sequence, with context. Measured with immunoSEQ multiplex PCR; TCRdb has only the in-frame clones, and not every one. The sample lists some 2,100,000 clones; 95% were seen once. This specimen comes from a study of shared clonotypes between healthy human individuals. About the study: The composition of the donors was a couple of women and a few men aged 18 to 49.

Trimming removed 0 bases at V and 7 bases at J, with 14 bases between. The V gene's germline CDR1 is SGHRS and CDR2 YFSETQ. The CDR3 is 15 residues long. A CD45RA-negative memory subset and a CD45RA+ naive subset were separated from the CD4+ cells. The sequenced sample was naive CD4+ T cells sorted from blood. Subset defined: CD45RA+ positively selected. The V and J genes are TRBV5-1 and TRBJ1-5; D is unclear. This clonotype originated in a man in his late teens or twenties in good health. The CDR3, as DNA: TGCGCCAGCAGCTTGGGGCCTGGGGTAGGCCAGCCCCAGCATTTT. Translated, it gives CASSLGPGVGQPQHF.